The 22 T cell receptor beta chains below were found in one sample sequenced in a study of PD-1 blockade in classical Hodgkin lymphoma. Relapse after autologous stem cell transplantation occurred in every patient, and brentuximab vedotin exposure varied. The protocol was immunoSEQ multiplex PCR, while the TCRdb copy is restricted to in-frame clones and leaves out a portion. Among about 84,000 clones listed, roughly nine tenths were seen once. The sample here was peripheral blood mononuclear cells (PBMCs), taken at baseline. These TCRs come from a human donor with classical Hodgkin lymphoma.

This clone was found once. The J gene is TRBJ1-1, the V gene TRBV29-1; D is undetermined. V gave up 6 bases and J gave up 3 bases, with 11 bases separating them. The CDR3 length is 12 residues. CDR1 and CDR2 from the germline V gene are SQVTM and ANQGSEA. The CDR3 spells CSVQHDHTEAFF. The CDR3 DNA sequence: TGCAGCGTCCAGCATGATCACACTGAAGCTTTCTTT. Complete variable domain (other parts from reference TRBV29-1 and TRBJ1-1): SAVISQKPSRDICQRGTSLTIQCQVDSQVTMMFWYRQQPGQSLTLIATANQGSEATYESGFVIDKFPISRPNLTFSTLTVSNMSPEDSSIYLCSVQHDHTEAFFGQGTRLTVV.

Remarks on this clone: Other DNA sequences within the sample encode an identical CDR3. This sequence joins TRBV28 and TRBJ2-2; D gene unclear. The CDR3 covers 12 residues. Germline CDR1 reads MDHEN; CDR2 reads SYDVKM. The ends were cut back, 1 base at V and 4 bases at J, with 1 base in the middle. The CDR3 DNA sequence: TGTGCCAGCAGTTTATCCACCGGGGAGCTGTTTTTT. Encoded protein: CASSLSTGELFF.

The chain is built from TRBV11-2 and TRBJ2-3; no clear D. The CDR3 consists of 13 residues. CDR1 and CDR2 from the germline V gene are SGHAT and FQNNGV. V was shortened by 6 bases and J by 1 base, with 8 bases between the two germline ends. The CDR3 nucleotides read TGTGCCAGCAGTTCAGGTGGCACAGATACGCAGTATTTT. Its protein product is CASSSGGTDTQYF. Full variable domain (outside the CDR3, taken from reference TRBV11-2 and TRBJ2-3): EAGVAQSPRYKIIEKRQSVAFWCNPISGHATLYWYQQILGQGPKLLIQFQNNGVVDDSQLPKDRFSAERLKGVDSTLKIQPAKLEDSAVYLCASSSGGTDTQYFGPGTRLTVL.

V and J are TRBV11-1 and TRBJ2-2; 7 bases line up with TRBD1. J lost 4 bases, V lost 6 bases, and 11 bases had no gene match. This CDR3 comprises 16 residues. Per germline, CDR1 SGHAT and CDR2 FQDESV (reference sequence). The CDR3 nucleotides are TGTGCCAGCAGTTTTTCCGGGACAGAGTTCACCGGGGAGCTGTTTTTT. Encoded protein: CASSFSGTEFTGELFF.

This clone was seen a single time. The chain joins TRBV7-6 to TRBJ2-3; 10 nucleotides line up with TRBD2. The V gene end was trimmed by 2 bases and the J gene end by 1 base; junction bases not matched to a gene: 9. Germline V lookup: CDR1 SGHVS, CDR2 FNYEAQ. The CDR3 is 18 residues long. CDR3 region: CASSLLSSGSGGTDTQYF. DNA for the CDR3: TGTGCCAGCAGCTTATTGTCTAGCGGGAGTGGGGGCACAGATACGCAGTATTTT. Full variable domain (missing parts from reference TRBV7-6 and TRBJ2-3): GAGVSQSPRYKVTKRGQDVALRCDPISGHVSLYWYRQALGQGPEFLTYFNYEAQQDKSGLPNDRFSAERPEGSISTLTIQRTEQRDSAMYRCASSLLSSGSGGTDTQYFGPGTRLTVL.

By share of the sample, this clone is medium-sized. CDR3 sequence (DNA): TGTGCCAGCAGTCCAACAGTGAACACCGGGGAGCTGTTTTTT. Residues: CASSPTVNTGELFF. J is TRBJ2-2 and V is TRBV2; D remains ambiguous. Germline-derived CDR1 and CDR2 are SNHLY and FYNNEI. There are 14 residues in the CDR3. Trimming removed 5 bases from V and 1 base from J, with 8 bases in between.

The CDR3 sequence is CASSFLPTGLDTEAFF. The CDR3 bases are TGCGCCAGCAGCTTCCTACCCACAGGGCTCGACACTGAAGCTTTCTTT. V and J are TRBV5-1 and TRBJ1-1; D possibly corresponds to TRBD1 (6 bases). CDR1 is SGHRS and CDR2 is YFSETQ in the germline V gene. V was pared by 2 bases and J by 3 bases, with 17 bases between. This CDR3 spans 16 amino acids.

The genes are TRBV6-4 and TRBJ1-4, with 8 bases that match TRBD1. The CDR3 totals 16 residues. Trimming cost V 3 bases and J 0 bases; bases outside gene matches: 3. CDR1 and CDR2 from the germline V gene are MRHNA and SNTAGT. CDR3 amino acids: CASSEGTGATNEKLFF. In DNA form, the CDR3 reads TGTGCCAGCAGTGAAGGGACAGGTGCAACTAATGAAAAACTGTTTTTT.

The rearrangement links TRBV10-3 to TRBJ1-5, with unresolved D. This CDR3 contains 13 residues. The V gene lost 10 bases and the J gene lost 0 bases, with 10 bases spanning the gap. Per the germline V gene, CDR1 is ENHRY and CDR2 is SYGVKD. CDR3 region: CATHGRSNQPQHF. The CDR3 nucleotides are TGTGCCACACACGGGCGTAGCAATCAGCCCCAGCATTTT.

The CDR3 coding sequence is TGTGCCTGGAGTCCTGGAAACACCATATATTTT. It yields the protein CAWSPGNTIYF. The chain employs TRBV30 and TRBJ1-3, with unresolved D. V was shortened by 2 bases and J by 2 bases, with 1 base between the two germline ends. From germline, CDR1 is GTSNPN and CDR2 SVGIG (reference sequence). The CDR3 has 11 amino acids.

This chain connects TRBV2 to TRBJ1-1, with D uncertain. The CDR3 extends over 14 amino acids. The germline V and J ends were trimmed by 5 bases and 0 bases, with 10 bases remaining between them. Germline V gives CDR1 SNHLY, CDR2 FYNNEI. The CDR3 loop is CASSLRTMNTEAFF. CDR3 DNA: TGTGCCAGCAGTCTCAGGACCATGAACACTGAAGCTTTCTTT. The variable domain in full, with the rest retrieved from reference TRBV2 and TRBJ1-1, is EPEVTQTPSHQVTQMGQEVILRCVPISNHLYFYWYRQILGQKVEFLVSFYNNEISEKSEIFDDQFSVERPDGSNFTLKIRSTKLEDSAMYFCASSLRTMNTEAFFGQGTRLTVV.

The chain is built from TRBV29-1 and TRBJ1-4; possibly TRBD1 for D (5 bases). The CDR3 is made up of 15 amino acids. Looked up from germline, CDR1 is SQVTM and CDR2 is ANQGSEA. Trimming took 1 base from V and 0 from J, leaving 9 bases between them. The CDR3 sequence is CSVEGWGATNEKLFF. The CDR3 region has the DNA TGCAGCGTTGAAGGTTGGGGGGCAACTAATGAAAAACTGTTTTTT.

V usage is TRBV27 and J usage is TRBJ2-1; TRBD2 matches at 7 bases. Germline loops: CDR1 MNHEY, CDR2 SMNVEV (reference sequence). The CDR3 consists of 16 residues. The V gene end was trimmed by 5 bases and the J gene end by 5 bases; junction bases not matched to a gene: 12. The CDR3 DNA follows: TGTGCCAGCAGTACACGATCGGGACTACAACACAATGAGCAGTTCTTC. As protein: CASSTRSGLQHNEQFF.

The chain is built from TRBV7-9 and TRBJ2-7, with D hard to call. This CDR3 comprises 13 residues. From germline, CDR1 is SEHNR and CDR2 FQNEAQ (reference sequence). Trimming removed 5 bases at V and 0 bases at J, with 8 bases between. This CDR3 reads CASSPTSSYEQYF. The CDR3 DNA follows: TGTGCCAGCAGCCCGACCAGCTCCTACGAGCAGTACTTC. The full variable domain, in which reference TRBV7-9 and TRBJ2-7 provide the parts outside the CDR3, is DTGVSQNPRHKITKRGQNVTFRCDPISEHNRLYWYRQTLGQGPEFLTYFQNEAQLEKSRLLSDRFSAERPKGSFSTLEIQRTEQGDSAMYLCASSPTSSYEQYFGPGTRLTVT.

The CDR3 spells CASSQHNPGAHQETQYF. CDR3 nucleotides: TGTGCCAGCAGCCAGCACAACCCGGGGGCCCACCAAGAGACCCAGTACTTC. The gene calls are TRBV7-9 and TRBJ2-5, with D perhaps assigned TRBD1 or TRBD2 (6 bases each). CDR1 is SEHNR and CDR2 is FQNEAQ in the germline V gene (reference sequence). The CDR3 extends over 17 amino acids. Trimming stripped 5 bases from V and 0 bases from J, with 19 bases between.

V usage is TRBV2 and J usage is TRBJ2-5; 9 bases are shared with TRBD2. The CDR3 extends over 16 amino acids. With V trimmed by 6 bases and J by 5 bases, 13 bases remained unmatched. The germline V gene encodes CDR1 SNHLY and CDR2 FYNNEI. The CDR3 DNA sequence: TGTGCCAGCAGAAAAGCGGGGGGCATCCCCCCCGAGACCCAGTACTTC. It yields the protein CASRKAGGIPPETQYF.

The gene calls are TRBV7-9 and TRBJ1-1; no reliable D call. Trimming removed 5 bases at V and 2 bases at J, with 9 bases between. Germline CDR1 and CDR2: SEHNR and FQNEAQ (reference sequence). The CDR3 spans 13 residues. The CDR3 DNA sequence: TGTGCCAGCAGCAAGGGAGGCAACACTGAAGCTTTCTTT. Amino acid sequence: CASSKGGNTEAFF. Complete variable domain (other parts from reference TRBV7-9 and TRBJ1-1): DTGVSQNPRHKITKRGQNVTFRCDPISEHNRLYWYRQTLGQGPEFLTYFQNEAQLEKSRLLSDRFSAERPKGSFSTLEIQRTEQGDSAMYLCASSKGGNTEAFFGQGTRLTVV.

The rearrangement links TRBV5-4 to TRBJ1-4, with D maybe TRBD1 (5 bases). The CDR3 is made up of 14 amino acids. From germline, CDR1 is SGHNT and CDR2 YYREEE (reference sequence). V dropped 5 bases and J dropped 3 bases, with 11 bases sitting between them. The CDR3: CASSSGLANEKLFF. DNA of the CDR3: TGTGCCAGCAGTTCAGGGTTGGCTAATGAAAAACTGTTTTTT.

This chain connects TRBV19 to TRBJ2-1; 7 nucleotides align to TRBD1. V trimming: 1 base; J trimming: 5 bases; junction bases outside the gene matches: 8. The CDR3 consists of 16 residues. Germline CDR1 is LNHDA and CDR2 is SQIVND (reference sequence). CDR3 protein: CASSIARGSRHNEQFF. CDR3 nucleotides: TGTGCCAGTAGTATAGCCAGGGGGTCGCGGCACAATGAGCAGTTCTTC. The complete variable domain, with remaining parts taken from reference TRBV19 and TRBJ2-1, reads DGGITQSPKYLFRKEGQNVTLSCEQNLNHDAMYWYRQDPGQGLRLIYYSQIVNDFQKGDIAEGYSVSREKKESFPLTVTSAQKNPTAFYLCASSIARGSRHNEQFFGPGTRLTVL.

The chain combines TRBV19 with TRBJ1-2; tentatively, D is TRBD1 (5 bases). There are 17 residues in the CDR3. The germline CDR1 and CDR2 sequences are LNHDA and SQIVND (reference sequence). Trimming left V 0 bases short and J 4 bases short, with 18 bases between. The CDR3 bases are TGTGCCAGTAGTATAGATCTTTGGGCAGGGAATTTCTATGGCTACACCTTC. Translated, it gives CASSIDLWAGNFYGYTF.

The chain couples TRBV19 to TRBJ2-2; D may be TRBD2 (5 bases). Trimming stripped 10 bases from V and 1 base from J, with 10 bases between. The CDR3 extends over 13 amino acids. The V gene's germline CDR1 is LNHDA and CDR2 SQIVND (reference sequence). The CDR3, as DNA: TGTGCCACCACTCGGGGGAACACCGGGGAGCTGTTTTTT. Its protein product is CATTRGNTGELFF.

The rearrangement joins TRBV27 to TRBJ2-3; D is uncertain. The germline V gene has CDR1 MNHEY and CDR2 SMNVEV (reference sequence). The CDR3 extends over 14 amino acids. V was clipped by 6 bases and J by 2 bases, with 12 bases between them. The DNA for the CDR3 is TGTGCCAGCAGCCTGAAGGAGTCCACAGATACGCAGTATTTT. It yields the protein CASSLKESTDTQYF.